Listed here is a single T cell receptor (beta chain). The data stem from a study of blood T cell repertoires in COVID-19. Study background: Some COVID-19 samples were acute and others convalescent; all came from the United States, Italy and Spain. Sample material is recorded as cDNA or gDNA derived from T cells, B-cell-depleted T cells, or PBMCs.

As originally analysed: The assay estimated nucleated cells by amplifying reference gene primers. Sequenced by immunoSEQ multiplex PCR; TCRdb stores in-frame clones only, minus some. Clone size and V and J calls were adopted from that table, with D and trimming inferred from the DNA. There are about 190,000 clones in the sample; 84% occur only once, and 20% lies in the top ten. The germline V gene has CDR1 LGHDT and CDR2 YNNKEL (reference sequence). Trimming pared 5 bases from V and 6 bases from J, leaving 17 bases between. There are 15 residues in the CDR3. Sample: peripheral blood. The TCR originated in a human donor in a cohort sampled during active COVID-19. The chain couples TRBV3-1 (or the pseudogene TRBV3-2) to TRBJ1-5, with D perhaps TRBD1 (6 bases). DNA of the CDR3: TGTGCCAGCAGCGACAGCGGGGGGCGCAGTCAGCCCCAGCATTTT. It yields the protein CASSDSGGRSQPQHF.